A single sample is the source of the 10 T cell receptor beta chains below, sequenced in a study of siplizumab effects on memory and regulatory T cells. Sequencing used immunoSEQ multiplex PCR; TCRdb keeps in-frame clones, though not all of them. The sample carries about 100,000 clones, about 91% recorded once. Sequencing was performed on CD4+ T cells sorted from blood. The source is a human donor in good health. Some clones in this sample may be carry-over from other donors' samples.

The chain combines TRBV29-1 with TRBJ2-5; 14 bases align to TRBD2. Germline V gene data show CDR1 as SQVTM and CDR2 as ANQGSEA. The CDR3 consists of 15 residues. Losses at the gene ends were 5 bases for V and 4 bases for J; bases not matched to a gene: 6. The CDR3 DNA follows: TGCAGCGTTCCGGGACTAGCGGGAGCGGGAGAGACCCAGTACTTC. Protein sequence: CSVPGLAGAGETQYF. Together with reference TRBV29-1 and TRBJ2-5, the CDR3 gives the full variable domain: SAVISQKPSRDICQRGTSLTIQCQVDSQVTMMFWYRQQPGQSLTLIATANQGSEATYESGFVIDKFPISRPNLTFSTLTVSNMSPEDSSIYLCSVPGLAGAGETQYFGPGTRLLVL.

J is TRBJ2-1 and V is TRBV23-1; no firm D call. TRBV23-1 is filed as an ORF, its function uncertain. V was trimmed by 3 bases and J by 9 bases, leaving 12 bases between them. The CDR3 runs 13 residues. The CDR3 here is CASSHGSAREQFF. In DNA, the CDR3 is TGCGCCAGCAGTCACGGGTCCGCTCGTGAGCAGTTCTTC.

This chain connects TRBV5-1 to TRBJ2-1; 15 positions match TRBD2. Germline lookup yields CDR1 SGHRS and CDR2 YFSETQ. The CDR3 totals 18 residues. J lost 1 base, V lost 4 bases, and 6 bases had no gene match. CDR3 protein: CASSGGLAGGRSYNEQFF. CDR3 sequence (DNA): TGCGCCAGCAGCGGAGGACTAGCGGGAGGGAGGTCCTACAATGAGCAGTTCTTC.

J is TRBJ1-6 and V is TRBV6-5; D is undetermined. The CDR3 has 15 amino acids. V lost 2 bases, J lost 7 bases, and 12 bases lay in between. Per the germline V gene, CDR1 is MNHEY and CDR2 is SVGAGI. CDR3 in DNA: TGTGCCAGCAGTTACAGGAACCCGGCGAATTCACCCCTCCACTTT. Translation gives CASSYRNPANSPLHF.

The rearrangement uses TRBV6-1 and TRBJ2-7, with D possibly matching TRBD1 (6 bases). Between the trimmed V and J ends, which lost 5 bases and 0 bases, there was a span of 14 bases. Germline CDR1 reads MNHNS; CDR2 reads SASEGT. This CDR3 is built from 15 residues. The CDR3 coding sequence is TGTGCCAGCAGTCTTCGGACAGCGACCTCCTACGAGCAGTACTTC. Translated: CASSLRTATSYEQYF.

This clone has a handful of counts. The rearrangement joins TRBV5-1 to TRBJ2-3; D is undetermined. The V and J ends lost 0 bases and 0 bases respectively, with 8 bases between them. The CDR3 has 15 amino acids. Germline CDR1 reads SGHRS; CDR2 reads YFSETQ. CDR3 DNA: TGCGCCAGCAGCTTGGAGGGATCAAGCACAGATACGCAGTATTTT. It yields the protein CASSLEGSSTDTQYF. Full variable domain (rest looked up from reference TRBV5-1 and TRBJ2-3): KAGVTQTPRYLIKTRGQQVTLSCSPISGHRSVSWYQQTPGQGLQFLFEYFSETQRNKGNFPGRFSGRQFSNSRSEMNVSTLELGDSALYLCASSLEGSSTDTQYFGPGTRLTVL.

V gene TRBV5-3 combines with J gene TRBJ1-1, with a possible D match to TRBD1 (6 bases). TRBV5-3 carries the ORF label, with uncertain function. Trimming shortened V by 4 bases and J by 5 bases, and 24 bases separated the two germline ends. CDR3 length: 17 amino acids. The CDR3: CARSPPRGGEKVTEAFF. CDR3 bases: TGTGCCAGAAGCCCGCCTAGGGGGGGGGAGAAGGTGACTGAAGCTTTCTTT.

This clone was detected a few times. The gene calls are TRBV2 and TRBJ2-2, with 9 bases matching TRBD1. Germline CDR1 reads SNHLY; CDR2 reads FYNNEI. J lost 6 bases, V lost 6 bases, and 5 bases had no gene match. The CDR3 has 14 residues. This CDR3 is CASRIQGAAGELFF. The CDR3 nucleotides are TGTGCCAGCAGGATACAGGGGGCGGCCGGGGAGCTGTTTTTT.

V is TRBV19 and J is TRBJ1-5, with no clear D. The CDR3 has 16 residues. The V gene's germline CDR1 is LNHDA and CDR2 SQIVND (reference sequence). The germline V and J ends were trimmed by 5 bases and 4 bases, with 18 bases remaining between them. CDR3 amino acids: CASSSPGIQVNQPQHF. CDR3 DNA sequence: TGTGCCAGTAGTTCTCCGGGAATCCAGGTTAATCAGCCCCAGCATTTT.

The V and J genes are TRBV6-6 and TRBJ2-3, with D possibly being TRBD2 (7 bases). The CDR3 has 12 amino acids. The germline V gene encodes CDR1 MNHNY and CDR2 SVGAGI (reference sequence). V lost 11 bases to trimming and J lost 3 bases, with 12 bases between them. CDR3 bases: TGTGCCTACGGGGGGCTTACAGATACGCAGTATTTT. Translated, it gives CAYGGLTDTQYF.